The present T cell receptor (beta chain) was sequenced within a study of cytomegalovirus exposure and HLA in healthy donors. Germline trimming cut 9 bases from V and 6 bases from J; bases unmatched to any gene: 7. The CDR3 is made up of 12 amino acids. Looked up from germline, CDR1 is MNHEY and CDR2 is SMNVEV (reference sequence). The PCR made use of 60 Vbeta and 13 Jbeta primers. Produced via immunoSEQ multiplex PCR; TCRdb's table is partial and in-frame only. The sample lists about 130,000 clones, about 74% occurring once. The chain has TRBV27 and TRBJ2-7, with TRBD1 matching 8 bases. The source material was PBMCs. The sequence came from a woman aged 45 to 65 in good health and CMV-seropositive. CDR3 DNA: TGTGCCAGACCTTCCGGGACAGGCGAGCAGTACTTC. Amino acid sequence: CARPSGTGEQYF.